The 5 T cell receptor beta chains given below trace back to one sample, sequenced in a study of graft-versus-host responses after intestinal transplantation. The table came from immunoSEQ multiplex PCR; TCRdb's copy has only in-frame clones and leaves some out. The sample carries around 38,000 clones, around 83% recorded once. This specimen was PBMCs, taken roughly 1,000 days after transplant. Receptor source: a human patient who received an intestinal transplant, so some T cells may come from the graft donor.

V gene TRBV9 combines with J gene TRBJ2-5; D is ambiguous. Trimming shortened V by 4 bases and J by 2 bases, and 12 bases separated the two germline ends. The germline gives CDR1 SGDLS, CDR2 YYNGEE. The CDR3 totals 14 residues. CDR3 protein: CASSLNRAQETQYF. CDR3 DNA sequence: TGTGCCAGCAGCCTAAATAGGGCTCAAGAGACCCAGTACTTC.

This chain joins TRBV18 and TRBJ2-2; D call uncertain. Germline V gives CDR1 KGHSH, CDR2 LQKENI. V lost 2 bases to trimming and J lost 7 bases, with 8 bases between them. CDR3 length equals 13 residues. The CDR3 DNA reads as TGTGCCAGCTCACCAGGGGATGACGGGGAGCTGTTTTTT. Residues: CASSPGDDGELFF.

This clone was picked up one time. The rearrangement uses TRBV4-1 and TRBJ1-2; TRBD1 aligns across 7 bases. CDR3 length: 19 residues. V gave up 1 base and J gave up 1 base; unmatched junction bases: 15. CDR1 is MGHRA and CDR2 is YSYEKL in the germline V gene. CDR3 protein: CASSQGILRRQGVNYGYTF. In nucleotides, the CDR3 is TGCGCCAGCAGCCAAGGGATATTAAGACGGCAGGGGGTTAACTATGGCTACACCTTC.

The genes are TRBV30 and TRBJ1-1, with 7 bases aligning to TRBD1. J gave up 1 base and V 3 bases, and 2 bases lay outside the gene matches. The CDR3 extends over 13 amino acids. The germline V gene encodes CDR1 GTSNPN and CDR2 SVGIG (reference sequence). CDR3 DNA sequence: TGTGCCTGGAGAAGGGGGCAGAACACTGAAGCTTTCTTT. This gives the protein CAWRRGQNTEAFF.

By frequency in the sample, this clone is medium-sized. This rearrangement joins TRBV10-3 to TRBJ2-3; 10 positions agree with TRBD1. V was clipped by 6 bases and J by 4 bases; unmatched bases: 7. CDR1 is ENHRY, CDR2 SYGVKD, per germline. This CDR3 has 15 amino acids. CDR3 region: CAIRPGTGDADTQYF. The CDR3 region has the DNA TGTGCCATCAGGCCCGGGACAGGGGACGCAGATACGCAGTATTTT.